These 22 T cell receptor beta chains were sequenced from one sample in a study of cytomegalovirus exposure and HLA in healthy donors. Primers included in the PCR were 60 Vbeta and 13 Jbeta primers. The protocol was immunoSEQ multiplex PCR, while the TCRdb copy is restricted to in-frame clones and leaves out a portion. The sample shows 150,000 to 200,000 clones, 81% of them seen only once. The material sequenced was PBMCs. These receptors came from a man aged 18 to 35 in good health and CMV-seronegative.

The table lists this clone with a count of one. The chain carries TRBV28 and TRBJ2-1; 11 bases line up with TRBD2. This CDR3 has 14 amino acids. The germline gives CDR1 MDHEN, CDR2 SYDVKM. V lost 6 bases, J lost 9 bases, and 7 bases stayed unmatched. Here the CDR3 DNA reads TGTGCCAGCAGGAACCCTAGCGGGAGGTCTGAGCAGTTCTTC. This encodes CASRNPSGRSEQFF.

This chain links TRBV5-6 with TRBJ2-5, with D possibly TRBD2 on 5 matching bases. Germline CDR1 reads SGHDT; CDR2 reads YYEEEE. The V and J ends lost 5 bases and 2 bases respectively, with 13 bases between them. This CDR3 contains 14 residues. CDR3 nucleotide sequence: TGTGCCAGCAGTTCGGTCGGGGAACAAGAGACCCAGTACTTC. It encodes CASSSVGEQETQYF. Full variable domain (outside the CDR3, taken from reference TRBV5-6 and TRBJ2-5): DAGVTQSPTHLIKTRGQQVTLRCSPKSGHDTVSWYQQALGQGPQFIFQYYEEEERQRGNFPDRFSGHQFPNYSSELNVNALLLGDSALYLCASSSVGEQETQYFGPGTRLLVL.

The chain joins TRBV7-9 to TRBJ2-7; the match to TRBD2 covers 7 bases. Per the germline V gene, CDR1 is SEHNR and CDR2 is FQNEAQ (reference sequence). Germline trimming cut 5 bases from V and 7 bases from J; bases unmatched to any gene: 8. The CDR3 sequence is 13 residues long. Written as DNA, the CDR3 is TGTGCCAGCAGCCCGGGACCGGGACTAGAGCAGTACTTC. This encodes CASSPGPGLEQYF.

CDR3 region: CASSSGVTDTQYF. CDR3 coding DNA: TGTGCCAGTAGTAGCGGGGTGACAGATACGCAGTATTTT. The chain couples TRBV19 to TRBJ2-3, with D perhaps TRBD2 (6 bases). This CDR3 has 13 residues. The ends were cut back, 4 bases at V and 3 bases at J, with 8 bases in the middle. Looked up from germline, CDR1 is LNHDA and CDR2 is SQIVND (reference sequence).

This clone was detected once. The chain uses TRBV2 and TRBJ2-4; D perhaps matches TRBD1 (6 bases). The CDR3 totals 16 residues. Per the germline V gene, CDR1 is SNHLY and CDR2 is FYNNEI. Trimming pared 4 bases from V and 0 bases from J, leaving 13 bases between. The CDR3 is CASSVRQGRAKNIQYF. Written as DNA, the CDR3 is TGTGCCAGCAGTGTAAGGCAGGGGAGAGCCAAAAACATTCAGTACTTC.

The chain links TRBV7-2 to TRBJ2-2, with TRBD1 matching over 7 bases. V lost 6 bases to trimming and J lost 5 bases; unmatched junction nucleotides: 6. The germline V gene has CDR1 SGHTA and CDR2 FQGNSA. There are 14 residues in the CDR3. CDR3 coding DNA: TGTGCCAGCAGTTCGGACAGGTGGACCGGGGAGCTGTTTTTT. Protein sequence: CASSSDRWTGELFF.

The rearrangement joins TRBV5-1 to TRBJ2-2; D perhaps matches TRBD1 (6 bases). CDR3 size: 14 residues. Trimming cost V 3 bases and J 6 bases, with 12 bases left between them. CDR1 is SGHRS, CDR2 YFSETQ, per germline. The CDR3 here is CASSSTGYAGELFF. The CDR3 coding sequence is TGCGCCAGCAGCTCCACAGGGTACGCCGGGGAGCTGTTTTTT.

CDR3 sequence: CASKTGQGNEQFF. The CDR3 nucleotides read TGTGCCAGCAAAACGGGACAGGGCAATGAGCAGTTCTTC. The chain carries TRBV6-1 and TRBJ2-1, with TRBD1 matching 9 bases. This CDR3 region has 13 residues. J gave up 6 bases and V 7 bases, and 4 bases lay outside the gene matches. Germline assignment: CDR1 MNHNS and CDR2 SASEGT.

The chain uses TRBV27 and TRBJ1-4; TRBD1 agrees at 9 bases. The junction had 4 bases not matched to a gene; V was cut back by 0 bases and J by 8 bases. CDR3 size: 15 residues. From germline, CDR1 is MNHEY and CDR2 SMNVEV (reference sequence). The CDR3 DNA follows: TGTGCCAGCAGTTTATCAGGGACAGGGAGGGAAAAACTGTTTTTT. As protein: CASSLSGTGREKLFF.

The chain recombines TRBV25-1 with TRBJ2-7, with 7 bases that match TRBD1. Germline lookup yields CDR1 MGHDK and CDR2 SYGVNS. The CDR3 spans 15 residues. Losses at the gene ends were 1 base for V and 1 base for J; bases not matched to a gene: 4. The chain's CDR3 is CASSESGGRSYEQYF. The CDR3 DNA sequence: TGTGCCAGCAGTGAATCAGGGGGAAGGTCCTACGAGCAGTACTTC.

The rearrangement joins TRBV9 to TRBJ1-4, with 9 bases matching TRBD1. V was clipped by 3 bases and J by 7 bases; unmatched bases: 7. Germline V gives CDR1 SGDLS, CDR2 YYNGEE. The CDR3 has 15 amino acids. CDR3 in amino acids: CASSEQGARSEKLFF. In DNA, the CDR3 is TGTGCCAGCAGCGAACAGGGGGCGCGGTCTGAAAAACTGTTTTTT.

J is TRBJ1-5 and V is TRBV4-3, with D hard to call. CDR1 and CDR2 (germline): LGHNA, YSLEER. The CDR3 consists of 15 residues. Trimming shortened V by 0 bases and J by 5 bases, and 11 bases separated the two germline ends. In DNA, the CDR3 is TGCGCCAGCAGCCAAGAACTCGCGGATCATCAGCCCCAGCATTTT. Translated: CASSQELADHQPQHF.

The table lists this clone with a few counts. The chain recombines TRBV6-5 with TRBJ2-1; 8 positions agree with TRBD1. Trimming removed 5 bases from V and 2 bases from J; junction bases left unmatched: 5. The CDR3 length is 15 residues. Germline V gene sequence: CDR1 MNHEY, CDR2 SVGAGI. The CDR3 here is CASSVQGDPYNEQFF. The CDR3 DNA reads as TGTGCCAGCAGTGTACAGGGGGACCCCTACAATGAGCAGTTCTTC.

The chain has TRBV6-5 and TRBJ2-7, with D possibly being TRBD2 (5 bases). The CDR3 has 13 residues. The V and J ends lost 2 bases and 5 bases respectively, with 10 bases between them. Germline V CDR1 and CDR2: MNHEY, SVGAGI. CDR3 nucleotide sequence: TGTGCCAGCAGTTACCGGAGCGGCAACGAGCAGTACTTC. Amino acids: CASSYRSGNEQYF.

There are a few counts of this clone. The CDR3 reads CASSGTEVEAFF. CDR3 sequence (DNA): TGCGCCAGCAGCGGGACAGAGGTTGAAGCTTTCTTT. The chain is built from TRBV5-1 and TRBJ1-1; the match to TRBD1 covers 7 bases. Unmatched junction bases numbered 4, after V lost 4 bases and J lost 7 bases. This CDR3 is built from 12 residues. Germline assignment: CDR1 SGHRS and CDR2 YFSETQ.

The gene calls are TRBV4-3 and TRBJ1-2, with D uncertain. The germline V gene has CDR1 LGHNA and CDR2 YSLEER. This CDR3 has 15 residues. Trimming stripped 0 bases from V and 0 bases from J, with 8 bases between. CDR3 coding DNA: TGCGCCAGCAGCCAAGATCCTGCGGCTAACTATGGCTACACCTTC. It specifies CASSQDPAANYGYTF.

This clone was recorded only once. V usage is TRBV5-1 and J usage is TRBJ1-2; the match to TRBD1 covers 12 bases. Germline assignment: CDR1 SGHRS and CDR2 YFSETQ. The V segment lost 4 bases and the J segment 8 bases; nucleotides outside the gene matches: 9. The CDR3 contains 15 residues. CDR3 bases: TGCGCCAGCAGCAAAACTCCGGGACAGGGGGCGGGCTACACCTTC. Its protein product is CASSKTPGQGAGYTF.

The chain recombines TRBV5-6 with TRBJ1-5, with D perhaps matching TRBD1 (5 bases). Germline V gives CDR1 SGHDT, CDR2 YYEEEE. Trimming removed 0 bases at V and 7 bases at J, with 14 bases between. The CDR3 length is 15 residues. CDR3: CASSLGLGQDQPQHF. The CDR3 DNA is TGTGCCAGCAGCTTGGGGCTGGGGCAGGACCAGCCCCAGCATTTT.

V gene TRBV28 combines with J gene TRBJ1-5; D is unresolved. The germline V gene has CDR1 MDHEN and CDR2 SYDVKM. The ends were cut back, 1 base at V and 9 bases at J, with 16 bases in the middle. The CDR3 totals 15 residues. CDR3 residues: CASSLYGGLERPQHF. In nucleotides, the CDR3 is TGTGCCAGCAGTTTATATGGAGGATTGGAACGGCCCCAGCATTTT.

This sequence joins TRBV30 and TRBJ2-7; TRBD1 agrees at 8 bases. Trimming cost V 5 bases and J 3 bases; bases outside gene matches: 3. Germline CDR1 reads GTSNPN; CDR2 reads SVGIG (reference sequence). This CDR3 has 12 amino acids. The CDR3 DNA is TGTGCCTGGGCCACAGGGGGCTACGAGCAGTACTTC. It translates to CAWATGGYEQYF.

The V call is TRBV15, the J call TRBJ2-5; perhaps TRBD1 as D (6 bases). The CDR3 is made up of 16 amino acids. Trimming shortened V by 5 bases and J by 1 base, and 17 bases separated the two germline ends. Germline V CDR1 and CDR2: LNHNV, YYDKDF (reference sequence). CDR3 residues: CATSGTGRGSQETQYF. CDR3 coding DNA: TGTGCCACCAGCGGAACAGGGCGCGGAAGCCAAGAGACCCAGTACTTC. Complete variable domain (other parts from reference TRBV15 and TRBJ2-5): DAMVIQNPRYQVTQFGKPVTLSCSQTLNHNVMYWYQQKSSQAPKLLFHYYDKDFNNEADTPDNFQSRRPNTSFCFLDIRSPGLGDTAMYLCATSGTGRGSQETQYFGPGTRLLVL.

V is TRBV5-1 and J is TRBJ2-5; a possible D gene is TRBD2 (5 bases). The better agreement between TRBJ2-7 and the DNA end casts doubt on the J call. This CDR3 spans 15 amino acids. CDR1 and CDR2 from the germline V gene are SGHRS and YFSETQ. The CDR3 DNA is TGCGCCAGCAGCTTAGCTCTAGCCCGATCCTACGAGCAGTACTTC. It yields the protein CASSLALARSYEQYF.